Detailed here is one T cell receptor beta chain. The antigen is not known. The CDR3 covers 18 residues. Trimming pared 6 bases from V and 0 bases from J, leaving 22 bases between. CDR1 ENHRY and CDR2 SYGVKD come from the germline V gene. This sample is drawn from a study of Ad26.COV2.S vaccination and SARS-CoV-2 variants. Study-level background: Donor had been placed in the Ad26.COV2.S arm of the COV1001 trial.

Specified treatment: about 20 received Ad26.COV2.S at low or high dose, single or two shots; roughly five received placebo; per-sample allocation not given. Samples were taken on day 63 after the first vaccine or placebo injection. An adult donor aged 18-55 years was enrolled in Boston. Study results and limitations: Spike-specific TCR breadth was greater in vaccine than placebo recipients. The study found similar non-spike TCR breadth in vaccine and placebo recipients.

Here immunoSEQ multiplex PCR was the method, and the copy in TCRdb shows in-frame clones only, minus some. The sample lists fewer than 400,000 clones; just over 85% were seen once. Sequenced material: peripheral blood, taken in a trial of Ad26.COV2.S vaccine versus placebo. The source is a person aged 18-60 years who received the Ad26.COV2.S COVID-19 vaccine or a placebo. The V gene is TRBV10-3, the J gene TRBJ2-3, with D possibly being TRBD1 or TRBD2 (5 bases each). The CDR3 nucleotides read TGTGCCATCAGGGGCTTTGAAAGGTCGGGGCAAAGCACAGATACGCAGTATTTT. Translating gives CAIRGFERSGQSTDTQYF.